This T cell receptor (beta chain) was obtained from a study of T-cell reconstitution after alpha-beta-depleted transplantation in children. Preparation of the TCRbeta library used unique molecular identifiers. TCRdb reprocessed the PCR reads via MiXCR and lists one record per CDR3 protein. The sample lists a few hundred thousand distinct CDR3 sequences; 20% to 30% were seen once. This clonotype was seen more than once but under ten times. What it binds is unknown. The CDR3 contains 12 residues. Trimming at V came to 5 bases and at J to 10 bases, leaving 7 bases not matched to a gene. The germline V gene encodes CDR1 MDHEN and CDR2 SYDVKM. Study-wide results and limits: By one year post-transplant, T-cell counts and diversity largely arose from T cells that were newly produced.

Sequenced material: PBMCs, taken before TCRalphabeta/CD19-depleted stem cell transplant. The chain is built from TRBV28 and TRBJ1-1; 7 bases line up with TRBD1. The sequence was collected from a boy in the first two years of life with Wiskott-Aldrich syndrome, due to receive a stem cell transplant. The CDR3 loop is CASSPIQGRAFF. DNA of the CDR3: TGTGCCAGCAGTCCGATACAGGGGAGAGCTTTCTTT. Full variable domain (rest looked up from reference TRBV28 and TRBJ1-1): DVKVTQSSRYLVKRTGEKVFLECVQDMDHENMFWYRQDPGLGLRLIYFSYDVKMKEKGDIPEGYSVSREKKERFSLILESASTNQTSMYLCASSPIQGRAFFGQGTRLTVV.